The rows below give T cell receptor beta chains drawn from one sample of a study of cytomegalovirus exposure and HLA in healthy donors. Using immunoSEQ multiplex PCR, the repertoire was profiled, and TCRdb retains in-frame clones only, with some absent. The sample yields about 98,000 clones, about two thirds seen once. The sequencing sample was made of PBMCs. The receptor source for this set is a man aged 45-60 years in good health and CMV-seronegative. The CDR3 runs from the conserved cysteine through the conserved F or W. A D gene is named only where the DNA matches it firmly. Some rows have no size entry. The others give once, few or many, or a class for an expanded clone.

d_call	j_call	clone_size	v_call	cdr3_aa	cdr3_nt
NA	TRBJ1-1	NA	TRBV18	CASSPPQNTEAFF	TGTGCCAGCTCACCACCCCAGAACACTGAAGCTTTCTTT
TRBD1	TRBJ1-2	NA	TRBV28	CASRGSQGDDPIF	TGTGCCAGCAGGGGGTCACAGGGGGATGATCCCATCTTC
TRBD2	TRBJ2-5	NA	TRBV6-5	CASSRDYKETQYF	TGTGCCAGCAGTCGGGACTACAAAGAGACCCAGTACTTC
NA	TRBJ2-3	NA	TRBV5-8	CASSLSQGPISTDTQYF	TGTGCCAGCAGCTTGTCGCAGGGCCCGATAAGCACAGATACGCAGTATTTT
TRBD1	TRBJ1-1	few	TRBV27	CASSPSSHRGNAEAFF	TGTGCCAGCAGTCCTAGTTCCCACAGGGGGAACGCTGAAGCTTTCTTT
NA	TRBJ2-7	NA	TRBV14	CASSHSSNFYEQYF	TGTGCCAGCAGCCACTCGTCCAACTTCTACGAGCAGTACTTC
NA	TRBJ1-1	NA	TRBV21-1	CATTTPVLTRGTEAFF	TGTGCCACCACCACTCCTGTACTTACAAGAGGCACTGAAGCTTTCTTT
NA	TRBJ1-2	NA	TRBV5-1	CASSTNPGRSGYTF	TGCGCCAGCAGTACCAACCCAGGCAGGTCTGGCTACACCTTC
NA	TRBJ1-5	NA	TRBV10-3	CAIMAVQGNSNQPQHF	TGTGCCATCATGGCTGTACAGGGTAATAGCAATCAGCCCCAGCATTTT
NA	TRBJ2-6	NA	TRBV4-1	CASSRAVSGANVLTF	TGCGCCAGCAGTCGAGCGGTTTCTGGGGCCAACGTCCTGACTTTC
NA	TRBJ2-7	NA	TRBV7-2	CASSLIPGAYEQYF	TGTGCCAGCAGCTTAATCCCGGGGGCCTACGAGCAGTACTTC
TRBD2	TRBJ2-7	NA	TRBV7-3	CASSLSSGREEQYF	TGTGCCAGCAGCTTATCTAGCGGGAGGGAAGAGCAGTACTTC
NA	TRBJ2-5	NA	TRBV28	CASSGARTGLQETQYF	TGTGCCAGCAGTGGTGCTCGGACAGGACTACAAGAGACCCAGTACTTC
NA	TRBJ1-1	NA	TRBV18	CASSPVGATNTEAFF	TGTGCCAGCTCACCCGTTGGGGCTACGAACACTGAAGCTTTCTTT
NA	TRBJ1-3	NA	TRBV5-1	CASSLHPGSGNTIYF	TGCGCCAGCAGCTTACACCCAGGGTCCGGAAACACCATATATTTT
NA	TRBJ1-2	NA	TRBV27	CASSLKPPAVQGLYGYTF	TGTGCCAGCAGTTTAAAGCCCCCGGCTGTACAGGGCCTCTATGGCTACACCTTC
NA	TRBJ2-1	NA	TRBV27	CASSFDTSSYNEQFF	TGTGCCAGCAGTTTTGACACAAGCTCCTACAATGAGCAGTTCTTC
TRBD1	TRBJ1-5	NA	TRBV28	CASKNRDRPNQPQHF	TGTGCCAGCAAGAACCGGGACAGGCCAAATCAGCCCCAGCATTTT
TRBD2	TRBJ2-7	once	TRBV7-2	CASSLRRLAGGLVYEQYF	TGTGCCAGCAGCTTACGTCGGCTAGCGGGGGGGCTGGTCTACGAGCAGTACTTC
NA	TRBJ1-2	NA	TRBV4-3	CASSQDHIHGYTF	TGCGCCAGCAGCCAAGACCACATTCATGGCTACACCTTC
NA	TRBJ2-7	NA	TRBV5-4	CASSLAGVSYEQYF	TGTGCCAGCAGCTTGGCGGGAGTCTCCTACGAGCAGTACTTC
TRBD1	TRBJ2-7	NA	TRBV5-1	CASSIGQGAYEQYF	TGCGCCAGCAGCATTGGACAGGGGGCTTACGAGCAGTACTTC
TRBD1	TRBJ2-5	NA	TRBV11-2	CASSFRSPGQGYQETQYF	TGTGCCAGCAGCTTTCGATCCCCGGGACAGGGGTACCAAGAGACCCAGTACTTC
NA	TRBJ2-3	NA	TRBV4-3	CASSQFSYGDTQYF	TGCGCCAGCAGCCAGTTCAGTTATGGAGATACGCAGTATTTT
TRBD2	TRBJ2-2	NA	TRBV28	CASSLLFQREDAGELFF	TGTGCCAGCAGTTTACTATTCCAGCGGGAGGATGCCGGGGAGCTGTTTTTT
NA	TRBJ2-7	NA	TRBV10-2	CASSELSGEQYF	TGCGCCAGCAGTGAGTTGTCGGGGGAGCAGTACTTC
TRBD2	TRBJ2-7	NA	TRBV9	CASSGGGYEQYF	TGTGCCAGCAGCGGCGGGGGCTACGAGCAGTACTTC
NA	TRBJ1-3	few	TRBV4-1	CASSQPTRGSGNTIYF	TGCGCCAGCAGCCAACCTACCCGGGGATCTGGAAACACCATATATTTT
NA	TRBJ2-7	NA	TRBV7-9	CSSSDSAYEQYF	TGTTCCAGCAGCGACAGTGCCTACGAGCAGTACTTC
NA	TRBJ2-5	NA	TRBV9	CASSVRGGETQYF	TGTGCCAGCAGCGTAAGGGGAGGAGAGACCCAGTACTTC
NA	TRBJ1-1	once	TRBV27	CASSLLRGNTEAFF	TGTGCCAGCAGTTTACTTCGGGGAAACACTGAAGCTTTCTTT
NA	TRBJ2-6	NA	TRBV7-9	CASSSASGFDSGANVLTF	TGTGCCAGCAGCTCCGCCAGCGGATTCGACTCTGGGGCCAACGTCCTGACTTTC
NA	TRBJ2-7	NA	TRBV27	CASSLSLSSYEQYF	TGTGCCAGCAGTTTATCGTTATCCTCCTACGAGCAGTACTTC
NA	TRBJ1-2	NA	TRBV29-1	CSVSSRDTFSGYTF	TGCAGCGTTAGCAGCAGGGACACCTTCTCCGGCTACACCTTC